The 15 T cell receptor beta chains given below trace back to one sample, sequenced in a study of monozygotic twins with inflammatory bowel disease. TCRdb reprocessed the 5' RACE reads, keeping one entry per CDR3 protein, no DNA. The sample has more than 300,000 distinct CDR3 sequences. The specimen sequenced was blood. These receptors were obtained from a human donor with ulcerative colitis or Crohn's disease, or a healthy co-twin of an affected twin (not recorded which).

The chain combines TRBV29-1 with TRBJ2-2; TCRdb's D gene call, TRBD1, goes unchecked for lack of DNA. Germline V gives CDR1 SQVTM, CDR2 ANQGSEA. The CDR3 extends over 14 amino acids. CDR3 protein: CSVPTGERTGELFF.

This chain connects TRBV19 to TRBJ2-1; TCRdb's D gene call, TRBD1, goes unchecked for lack of DNA. CDR3 size: 13 residues. Germline loops: CDR1 LNHDA, CDR2 SQIVND (reference sequence). CDR3 amino acids: CASSMVTANEQFF.

The rearrangement links TRBV11-1 to TRBJ2-1. The length of the CDR3 is 18 residues. Germline CDR1 SGHAT, CDR2 FQDESV (reference sequence). The CDR3 loop is CASSLARIHQGPYNEQFF.

This chain uses TRBV5-1 with TRBJ2-3; with no DNA, the TCRdb D assignment of TRBD1 cannot be verified. The CDR3 covers 17 residues. CDR1 and CDR2 (germline): SGHRS, YFSETQ. CDR3 loop: CASRLDKDTLRKDTQYF.

V usage is TRBV20-1 and J usage is TRBJ1-2; the TCRdb D gene call, TRBD1, has no DNA to confirm it. Germline CDR1 DFQATT, CDR2 SNEGSKA (reference sequence). CDR3 length equals 15 residues. The CDR3 sequence: CSARDRGPVNYGYTF.

The chain couples TRBV11-2 to TRBJ2-7; TCRdb lists TRBD1, though no DNA is available to test this call. The CDR3 loop spans 13 amino acids. Per the germline V gene, CDR1 is SGHAT and CDR2 is FQNNGV. CDR3 residues: CASSLNRAGEQYF.

This chain uses TRBV4-3 with TRBJ2-3; TCRdb's D call of TRBD1 is untestable without DNA. The CDR3 runs 20 residues. The germline V gene has CDR1 LGHNA and CDR2 YSLEER. CDR3 residues: CASSQSREGAPFLPTDTQYF.

The CDR3 reads CASSLTFGTDYGYTF. The chain employs TRBV5-1 and TRBJ1-2; checking the TCRdb D call of TRBD1 is not possible without DNA. Germline V lookup: CDR1 SGHRS, CDR2 YFSETQ. There are 15 residues in the CDR3.

The chain combines TRBV21-1 with TRBJ1-5. TRBV21-1 has pseudogene status. CDR3 length: 13 residues. The CDR3 loop is CASSKSFLQPQHF.

The CDR3: CASSVRGGRQETQYF. The chain recombines TRBV9 with TRBJ2-5; TCRdb selects TRBD2, and the lack of DNA leaves this call unchecked. The CDR3 loop spans 15 amino acids. Germline V gene sequence: CDR1 SGDLS, CDR2 YYNGEE.

The rearrangement links TRBV4-3 to TRBJ2-1. This CDR3 is 16 amino acids long. Germline V CDR1 and CDR2: LGHNA, YSLEER. CDR3 sequence: CASSQGWTRAYNEQFF.

The rearrangement links TRBV18 to TRBJ2-7; TCRdb indicates TRBD1, and absent DNA this call remains unverified. The CDR3 covers 11 residues. Germline loops: CDR1 KGHSH, CDR2 LQKENI. The CDR3 is CANSNRDEQYF.

This sequence joins TRBV5-1 and TRBJ1-1; there is no DNA to check the TCRdb D call of TRBD1. The length of the CDR3 is 14 residues. The V gene's germline CDR1 is SGHRS and CDR2 YFSETQ. CDR3 residues: CASSLGNGAFEAFF.

The CDR3 here is CSARTTRSPQETQYF. The chain carries TRBV20-1 and TRBJ2-5. This CDR3 region has 15 residues. Germline V lookup: CDR1 DFQATT, CDR2 SNEGSKA (reference sequence).

This chain joins TRBV30 and TRBJ1-4. Germline V gene sequence: CDR1 GTSNPN, CDR2 SVGIG (reference sequence). This CDR3 is 11 amino acids long. The CDR3 here is CAWTTNEKLFF.